The next 21 T cell receptor beta chains were all read from a single sample in a study of blood T cell repertoires in COVID-19. TCRdb's table, derived via immunoSEQ multiplex PCR, lists solely in-frame clones and lacks some. The sample holds about 310,000 clones; roughly 90% are singletons and the top ten take about 9.9%. The sequencing input was PBMCs or T cells enriched from blood (not recorded which). Source of these receptors: a woman in her thirties or forties who had recovered from COVID-19.

The chain has TRBV7-9 and TRBJ2-3; D not certain. Germline loops: CDR1 SEHNR, CDR2 FQNEAQ (reference sequence). The CDR3 sequence is 12 residues long. V lost 5 bases and J lost 0, with 3 bases in between. The chain's CDR3 is CASSRSTDTQYF. The DNA of the CDR3 is TGTGCCAGCAGCCGTAGCACAGATACGCAGTATTTT.

This chain connects TRBV19 to TRBJ1-2; 7 nucleotides agree with TRBD1. CDR3 length: 16 residues. V lost 2 bases, J lost 5 bases, and 11 bases stayed unmatched. In germline, CDR1 is LNHDA, CDR2 SQIVND (reference sequence). The CDR3 is CASSIQRRDSWYGYTF. CDR3 nucleotides: TGTGCCAGTAGTATACAACGCCGGGACAGCTGGTATGGCTACACCTTC. The variable domain in full, completed from reference TRBV19 and TRBJ1-2, reads DGGITQSPKYLFRKEGQNVTLSCEQNLNHDAMYWYRQDPGQGLRLIYYSQIVNDFQKGDIAEGYSVSREKKESFPLTVTSAQKNPTAFYLCASSIQRRDSWYGYTFGSGTRLTVV.

The J gene is TRBJ2-2, the V gene TRBV5-4; possible D gene TRBD1, 6 bases. This CDR3 has 16 residues. CDR1 and CDR2 (germline): SGHNT, YYREEE (reference sequence). The V end was cut by 2 bases, the J end by 5 bases, with 16 bases between. The CDR3: CASSFQGNSRTGELFF. DNA for the CDR3: TGTGCCAGCAGCTTCCAGGGGAACTCAAGAACCGGGGAGCTGTTTTTT.

Concerning this clone: This CDR3 is also generated by other DNA sequences in the sample. V usage is TRBV24-1 and J usage is TRBJ2-1, with 10 bases fitting TRBD2. V lost 6 bases and J lost 4; bases outside the gene matches: 5. This CDR3 has 15 amino acids. Germline V gives CDR1 KGHDR, CDR2 SFDVKD. CDR3 protein: CATSPTSGSYNEQFF. The CDR3 nucleotides read TGTGCCACCAGTCCGACTAGCGGGTCGTACAATGAGCAGTTCTTC.

The chain joins TRBV29-1 to TRBJ1-1, with D maybe TRBD1 (5 bases). Germline V gene sequence: CDR1 SQVTM, CDR2 ANQGSEA. The CDR3 length is 12 residues. V dropped 1 base and J dropped 4 bases, with 7 bases sitting between them. The CDR3 sequence is CSVEGRGTEAFF. The CDR3 region has the DNA TGCAGCGTTGAAGGTAGGGGCACTGAAGCTTTCTTT.

This clone was seen only once. The chain couples TRBV28 to TRBJ1-2; D unclear. This CDR3 is built from 13 residues. V lost 4 bases, J lost 4 bases, and 10 bases lay in between. The germline gives CDR1 MDHEN, CDR2 SYDVKM. CDR3 DNA sequence: TGTGCCAGCAGTTCTTACACCGTCTATGGCTACACCTTC. Protein product: CASSSYTVYGYTF.

This clone has only one observation. The chain uses TRBV27 and TRBJ1-4, with D hard to call. The CDR3 has 11 residues. Trimming shortened V by 6 bases and J by 10 bases, and 9 bases separated the two germline ends. Germline V CDR1 and CDR2: MNHEY, SMNVEV (reference sequence). CDR3 DNA sequence: TGTGCCAGCAGCTCCTCCGGAAAACTGTTTTTT. Translating gives CASSSSGKLFF.

This clone came up once. The chain employs TRBV27 and TRBJ2-7; TRBD1 matches at 7 bases. This CDR3 comprises 15 residues. V lost 3 bases to trimming and J lost 7 bases; unmatched junction nucleotides: 12. Germline lookup yields CDR1 MNHEY and CDR2 SMNVEV (reference sequence). CDR3 DNA: TGTGCCAGCAGTTTGGTAGGACAGGTTCTTGGGGAGCAGTACTTC. Protein: CASSLVGQVLGEQYF.

The V gene is TRBV4-2, the J gene TRBJ2-6; possibly TRBD2 for D (7 bases). CDR3 length: 16 amino acids. Germline assignment: CDR1 LGHNA and CDR2 YNFKEQ. With 4 bases removed from V and 4 bases from J, the gap between germline ends came to 14 bases. The CDR3 spells CASSRGGPGGANVLTF. CDR3 coding DNA: TGTGCCAGCAGCCGGGGGGGGCCGGGAGGGGCCAACGTCCTGACTTTC.

This clone was detected once. Here the CDR3 reads CASSITGGSYNSPLHF. In DNA form, the CDR3 reads TGTGCCAGCAGTATCACGGGGGGCTCCTATAATTCACCCCTCCACTTT. The V call is TRBV27, the J call TRBJ1-6, with D possibly being TRBD1 (5 bases). Per germline, CDR1 MNHEY and CDR2 SMNVEV (reference sequence). The CDR3 sequence is 16 residues long. V lost 5 bases and J 0 bases, leaving 11 bases between the germline ends.

In its sample, this clone was seen a few times. The J gene is TRBJ2-7, the V gene TRBV5-3; 7 positions match TRBD2. TRBV5-3 is recorded as an ORF, its role being uncertain. The V gene end was trimmed by 0 bases and the J gene end by 7 bases; junction bases not matched to a gene: 7. The length of the CDR3 is 14 residues. The CDR3 loop reads CARSLGGGRREQYF. In DNA form, the CDR3 reads TGTGCCAGAAGCTTGGGAGGCGGGAGACGGGAGCAGTACTTC.

This clone was counted between two and nine times. V is TRBV7-2 and J is TRBJ2-2, with D tentatively TRBD2 (6 bases). Trimming removed 5 bases from V and 0 bases from J, with 16 bases in between. In germline, CDR1 is SGHTA, CDR2 FQGNSA. The length of the CDR3 is 17 residues. The CDR3 is CASSQAGRDANTGELFF. The CDR3 DNA follows: TGTGCCAGCAGCCAAGCGGGCAGGGATGCGAACACCGGGGAGCTGTTTTTT.

The rearrangement joins TRBV5-1 to TRBJ1-2, with D unclear. The CDR3 sequence is 17 residues long. CDR1 and CDR2 (germline): SGHRS, YFSETQ. Between the trimmed V and J ends, which lost 2 bases and 6 bases, there was a span of 23 bases. CDR3 sequence: CASSFQIRPGSEDGYTF. In DNA form, the CDR3 reads TGCGCCAGCAGCTTCCAAATTCGACCTGGGTCCGAGGATGGCTACACCTTC.

This clone was observed a single time. The chain links TRBV24-1 to TRBJ2-1, with 8 positions matching TRBD2. V lost 3 bases, J lost 6 bases, and 6 bases stayed unmatched. The CDR3 has 15 amino acids. The germline V gene encodes CDR1 KGHDR and CDR2 SFDVKD. CDR3 sequence: CATSDGTGGFNEQFF. CDR3 coding DNA: TGTGCCACCAGTGATGGGACGGGGGGGTTCAATGAGCAGTTCTTC.

In its sample, this clone was seen once. The rearrangement joins TRBV30 to TRBJ2-3, with D tentatively TRBD2 (5 bases). Germline V gives CDR1 GTSNPN, CDR2 SVGIG (reference sequence). The CDR3 covers 13 residues. Trimming stripped 5 bases from V and 7 bases from J, with 16 bases between. In nucleotides, the CDR3 is TGTGCCTGGGGACCCCCCGGACTGTATACGCAGTATTTT. As protein: CAWGPPGLYTQYF.

In nucleotides, the CDR3 is TGTGCCAGCAGTTTATCTCCTTACAATGAGCAGTTCTTC. Translating gives CASSLSPYNEQFF. The J gene is TRBJ2-1, the V gene TRBV27; no reliable D call. The germline V and J ends were trimmed by 0 bases and 4 bases, with 4 bases remaining between them. This CDR3 comprises 13 residues. The germline V gene has CDR1 MNHEY and CDR2 SMNVEV (reference sequence).

This sequence joins TRBV4-1 and TRBJ2-3, with 10 bases that match TRBD2. The CDR3 is 16 amino acids. Trimming removed 5 bases from V and 5 bases from J; junction bases left unmatched: 10. Germline loops: CDR1 MGHRA, CDR2 YSYEKL. The CDR3 sequence: CASSAQAGGPVDTQYF. The DNA for the CDR3 is TGCGCCAGCAGCGCCCAAGCGGGAGGGCCCGTAGATACGCAGTATTTT.

V gene TRBV9 combines with J gene TRBJ1-3; 8 bases align to TRBD1. Trimming cost V 3 bases and J 0 bases; bases outside gene matches: 2. The length of the CDR3 is 15 residues. Germline values: CDR1 SGDLS, CDR2 YYNGEE. As DNA, the CDR3 is TGTGCCAGCAGCGCCGGACAGGGCTCTGGAAACACCATATATTTT. This encodes CASSAGQGSGNTIYF.

V is TRBV19 and J is TRBJ1-5; the D gene is possibly TRBD1 (5 bases). The germline CDR1 and CDR2 sequences are LNHDA and SQIVND (reference sequence). Trimming removed 3 bases from V and 4 bases from J, with 13 bases in between. CDR3 size: 15 residues. This CDR3 is CASSMFFQGNQPQHF. CDR3 bases: TGTGCCAGTAGTATGTTCTTTCAGGGTAATCAGCCCCAGCATTTT.

The chain combines TRBV28 with TRBJ2-7, with 12 nucleotides matching TRBD2. The J segment lost 5 bases and the V segment lost 2 bases, leaving 7 bases of the junction unmatched. This CDR3 has 16 residues. Germline V gene sequence: CDR1 MDHEN, CDR2 SYDVKM. The CDR3 is CASSLDTSGGYNEQYF. The DNA for the CDR3 is TGTGCCAGCAGTTTAGATACTAGCGGGGGGTACAACGAGCAGTACTTC.

This chain uses TRBV30 with TRBJ1-5, with TRBD1 as a possible D gene (5 bases). The V end was cut by 1 base, the J end by 6 bases, with 16 bases between. CDR3 size: 15 residues. The germline gives CDR1 GTSNPN, CDR2 SVGIG (reference sequence). Written as DNA, the CDR3 is TGTGCCTGGAGTGGGCCAGGGATACTTAGTCAGCCCCAGCATTTT. This gives the protein CAWSGPGILSQPQHF.